This T cell receptor beta chain was sequenced in a study of T cell responses to AZD1222 COVID-19 vaccine. Study-wide points: In a largely white British group with more females than males, clonal diversity was possibly underestimated. The study found vaccine-associated CD4 TCRs spanning spike, dominant at 160-218 and 743-854. Targeting of unmutated variant regions was reportedly seen in nearly half of spike-specific TCRs. Baseline seropositivity occurred in only 5 to 7 AZD1222 recipients.

Concerning this clone: Its specificity is unknown.

The protocol was immunoSEQ multiplex PCR, while the TCRdb copy is restricted to in-frame clones and leaves out a portion. The sample has 85,000 to 130,000 clones; 80% to 90% are singletons. Germline V CDR1 and CDR2: SGHTA, FQGNSA. Trimming at V came to 1 base and at J to 10 bases, leaving 9 bases not matched to a gene. The CDR3 consists of 14 residues. This sequence joins TRBV7-2 and TRBJ1-1; 7 nucleotides line up with TRBD1. The sequencing here drew on peripheral blood, taken on day 0 of AZD1222 vaccination. The clonotype originates from an adult in good health. CDR3 nucleotide sequence: TGTGCCAGCAGCTTAGTTTTAAGGGGGCGCGGAGCTTTCTTT. It is translated as CASSLVLRGRGAFF.